What follows are 15 T cell receptor beta chains derived from one specimen sequenced in a study of response to subunit inactivated influenza vaccine. TCRdb analysed the RT-PCR reads with MiXCR anew, one entry per CDR3 protein. The repertoire holds a few hundred thousand distinct CDR3 sequences, around 22% seen once, with over 9% in the top ten. Specimen: PBMCs from blood, collected about 20 months after vaccination. The receptors shown here come from a man in his fifties or sixties who received an inactivated influenza vaccine.

The rearrangement joins TRBV9 to TRBJ2-5; tentatively, D is TRBD1 (6 bases). The V end lost 0 bases, the J end lost 5 bases, and 11 bases lay between the germline ends. Germline CDR1 and CDR2: SGDLS and YYNGEE. CDR3 size: 14 residues. CDR3 loop: CASSVDGGRETQYF. In DNA, the CDR3 is TGTGCCAGCAGCGTAGATGGGGGCAGGGAGACCCAGTACTTC.

This clonotype was counted at least ten times. The chain uses TRBV5-6 and TRBJ2-7; possible D gene TRBD1, 5 bases. The V and J ends lost 2 bases and 2 bases respectively, with 14 bases between them. The CDR3 sequence is 15 residues long. The germline V gene encodes CDR1 SGHDT and CDR2 YYEEEE. The DNA of the CDR3 is TGTGCCAGCAGCTTCTGGACACCGGCGACCTACGAGCAGTACTTC. This sequence encodes CASSFWTPATYEQYF.

This clonotype was recorded a few times. The chain recombines TRBV6-1 with TRBJ1-6, with a tentative D call TRBD1 (5 bases). The ends were cut back, 0 bases at V and 8 bases at J, with 14 bases in the middle. In germline, CDR1 is MNHNS, CDR2 SASEGT. CDR3 length equals 16 residues. CDR3 sequence: CASSEARRVAYSPLHF. DNA of the CDR3: TGTGCCAGCAGTGAAGCGCGCAGGGTAGCCTATTCACCCCTCCACTTT.

This rearrangement joins TRBV7-6 to TRBJ1-1; D perhaps matches TRBD1 (5 bases). CDR3 length equals 16 residues. The germline V gene has CDR1 SGHVS and CDR2 FNYEAQ. The ends were cut back, 4 bases at V and 0 bases at J, with 15 bases in the middle. Written as DNA, the CDR3 is TGTGCCAGCAGCTGGGGGGGAGGGCCTATGAACACTGAAGCTTTCTTT. It codes for CASSWGGGPMNTEAFF.

V and J are TRBV20-1 and TRBJ2-5, with D hard to call. The CDR3 is 16 amino acids. The germline V and J ends were trimmed by 2 bases and 2 bases, with 18 bases remaining between them. The germline gives CDR1 DFQATT, CDR2 SNEGSKA (reference sequence). The CDR3 DNA reads as TGCAGTGCTAGACCCCTTATGGTCAACCGACAAGAGACCCAGTACTTC. This gives the protein CSARPLMVNRQETQYF.

This clonotype occurred once. The chain carries TRBV7-2 and TRBJ2-7; 7 positions agree with TRBD2. Unmatched junction bases numbered 7, after V lost 0 bases and J lost 5 bases. This CDR3 spans 15 amino acids. Per germline, CDR1 SGHTA and CDR2 FQGNSA. This chain's CDR3 is CASSLAGGRYNEQYF. The CDR3 region has the DNA TGTGCCAGCAGCTTAGCGGGAGGGCGATACAACGAGCAGTACTTC.

This clonotype showed up many times. The rearrangement links TRBV12-2 to TRBJ1-1. TRBV12-2 is recorded as a pseudogene. The CDR3 contains 15 residues. The CDR3 loop is CASRSMFQRDTEAFF. In DNA, the CDR3 is TGTGCAAGTCGCTCTATGTTCCAAAGGGACACTGAAGCTTTCTTT.

V and J are TRBV5-1 and TRBJ2-5, with unresolved D. V dropped 0 bases and J dropped 2 bases, with 11 bases sitting between them. The germline V gene encodes CDR1 SGHRS and CDR2 YFSETQ. The CDR3 extends over 15 amino acids. The CDR3 DNA is TGCGCCAGCAGCTTGGACCCTATGACACAAGAGACCCAGTACTTC. Translating it yields CASSLDPMTQETQYF.

The chain combines TRBV29-1 with TRBJ2-7; D gene unclear. The CDR3 runs to 13 residues. Trimming cost V 4 bases and J 2 bases, with 12 bases left between them. Germline V CDR1 and CDR2: SQVTM, ANQGSEA. CDR3 in amino acids: CSVAVTGTYEQYF. CDR3 nucleotide sequence: TGCAGCGTTGCTGTGACGGGCACCTACGAGCAGTACTTC.

V gene TRBV12-3 or TRBV12-4 combines with J gene TRBJ2-7; 8 bases fit TRBD1. J was trimmed by 0 bases and V by 6 bases; bases with no gene match: 4. The CDR3 loop spans 14 amino acids. DNA of the CDR3: TGTGCCAGCAGCAGACAGGGGCACTCCTACGAGCAGTACTTC. This encodes CASSRQGHSYEQYF.

This clonotype appeared many times. The V and J genes are TRBV3-1 and TRBJ1-5; D gene ambiguous. V was clipped by 1 base and J by 2 bases, with 6 bases between them. The CDR3 loop spans 14 amino acids. Germline lookup yields CDR1 LGHDT and CDR2 YNNKEL (reference sequence). The CDR3, as DNA: TGTGCCAGCAGCCAAGCTCGCGGCAATCAGCCCCAGCATTTT. This sequence encodes CASSQARGNQPQHF.

The table lists this clonotype with a few counts. The chain employs TRBV29-1 and TRBJ2-7, with D possibly TRBD1 on 8 matching bases. Germline V lookup: CDR1 SQVTM, CDR2 ANQGSEA. The germline V and J ends were trimmed by 6 bases and 6 bases, with 12 bases remaining between them. This CDR3 is 11 amino acids long. The CDR3 region is CSVNRGGEQYF. CDR3 bases: TGCAGCGTCAACAGGGGGGGCGAGCAGTACTTC.

This chain links TRBV20-1 with TRBJ1-5; no definite D call. The V end was cut by 3 bases, the J end by 3 bases, with 12 bases between. CDR1 DFQATT and CDR2 SNEGSKA come from the germline V gene (reference sequence). CDR3 length: 14 residues. The CDR3, as DNA: TGCAGTGCTAGCGGGCAGTTCCCCAATCAGCCCCAGCATTTT. Amino acids: CSASGQFPNQPQHF.

This chain connects TRBV7-2 to TRBJ2-1, with 7 bases fitting TRBD1. Germline V CDR1 and CDR2: SGHTA, FQGNSA. The CDR3 length is 12 residues. With V trimmed by 4 bases and J by 12 bases, 6 bases remained unmatched. CDR3 sequence (DNA): TGTGCCAGCAGCTACACCGGGACAGCGCAGTTCTTC. The encoded protein is CASSYTGTAQFF.

This clonotype was detected a few times. The gene calls are TRBV3-1 and TRBJ1-1, with 9 nucleotides matching TRBD1. J gave up 3 bases and V 4 bases, and 3 bases lay outside the gene matches. The CDR3 has 14 residues. The germline CDR1 and CDR2 sequences are LGHDT and YNNKEL (reference sequence). CDR3 loop: CASSRGTGHTEAFF. The CDR3, as DNA: TGTGCCAGCAGCCGAGGGACAGGGCACACTGAAGCTTTCTTT.